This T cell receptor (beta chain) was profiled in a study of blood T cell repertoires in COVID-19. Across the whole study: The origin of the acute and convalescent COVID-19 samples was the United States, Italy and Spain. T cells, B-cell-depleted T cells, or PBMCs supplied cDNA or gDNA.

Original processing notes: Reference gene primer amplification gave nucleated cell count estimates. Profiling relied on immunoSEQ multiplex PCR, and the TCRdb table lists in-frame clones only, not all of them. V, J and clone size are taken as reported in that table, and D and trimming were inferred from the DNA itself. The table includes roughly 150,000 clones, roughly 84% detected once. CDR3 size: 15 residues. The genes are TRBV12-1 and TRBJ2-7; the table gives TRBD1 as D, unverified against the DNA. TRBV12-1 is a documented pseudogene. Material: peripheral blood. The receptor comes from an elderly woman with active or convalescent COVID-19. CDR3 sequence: CASSRLGQGWSEQYF. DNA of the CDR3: TGTGCCAGCAGCCGGCTGGGACAGGGGTGGAGCGAGCAGTACTTC.